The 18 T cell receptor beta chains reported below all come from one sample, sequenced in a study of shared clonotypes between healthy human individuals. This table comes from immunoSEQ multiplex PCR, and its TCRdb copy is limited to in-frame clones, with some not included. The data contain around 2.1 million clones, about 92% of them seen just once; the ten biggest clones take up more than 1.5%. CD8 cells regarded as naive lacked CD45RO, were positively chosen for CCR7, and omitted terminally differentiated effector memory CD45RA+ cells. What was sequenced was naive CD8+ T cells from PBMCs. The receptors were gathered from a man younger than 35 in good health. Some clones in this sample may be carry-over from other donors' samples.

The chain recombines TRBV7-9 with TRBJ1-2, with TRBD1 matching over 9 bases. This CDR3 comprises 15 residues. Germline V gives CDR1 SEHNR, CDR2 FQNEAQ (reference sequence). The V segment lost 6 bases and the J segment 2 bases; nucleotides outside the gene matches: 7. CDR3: CASSSTGGENYGYTF. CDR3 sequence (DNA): TGTGCCAGCAGTTCAACAGGGGGCGAAAACTATGGCTACACCTTC.

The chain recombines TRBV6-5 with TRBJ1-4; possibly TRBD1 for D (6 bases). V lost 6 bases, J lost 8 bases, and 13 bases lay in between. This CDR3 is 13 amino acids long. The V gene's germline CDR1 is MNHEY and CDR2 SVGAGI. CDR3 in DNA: TGTGCCAGCAGAATGGGAAGGGGGGAAAAACTGTTTTTT. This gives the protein CASRMGRGEKLFF.

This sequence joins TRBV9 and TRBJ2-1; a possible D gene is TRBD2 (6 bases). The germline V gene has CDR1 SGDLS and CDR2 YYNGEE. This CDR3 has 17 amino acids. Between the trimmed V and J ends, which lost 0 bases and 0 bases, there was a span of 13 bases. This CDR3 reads CASSVDPRESSYNEQFF. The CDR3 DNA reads TGTGCCAGCAGCGTAGATCCACGGGAGAGCTCCTACAATGAGCAGTTCTTC.

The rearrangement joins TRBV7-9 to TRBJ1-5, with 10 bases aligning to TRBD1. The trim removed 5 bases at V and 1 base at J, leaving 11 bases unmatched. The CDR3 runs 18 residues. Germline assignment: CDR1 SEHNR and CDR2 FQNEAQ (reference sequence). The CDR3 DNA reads TGTGCCAGCAGCCCCTCTCACTGGACAGGGGGGAGCAATCAGCCCCAGCATTTT. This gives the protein CASSPSHWTGGSNQPQHF.

CDR3 loop: CASSLQEGAGQPQHF. CDR3 DNA sequence: TGTGCCAGCAGCCTACAAGAGGGGGCAGGGCAGCCCCAGCATTTT. The chain uses TRBV11-2 and TRBJ1-5; 7 nucleotides align to TRBD1. Germline V lookup: CDR1 SGHAT, CDR2 FQNNGV. V was pared by 5 bases and J by 7 bases, with 11 bases of the junction left unmatched. This CDR3 spans 15 amino acids.

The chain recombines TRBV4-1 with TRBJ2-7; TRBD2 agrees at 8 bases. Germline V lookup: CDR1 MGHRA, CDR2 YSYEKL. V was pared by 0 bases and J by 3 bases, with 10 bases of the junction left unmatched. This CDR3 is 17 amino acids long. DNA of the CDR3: TGCGCCAGCAGCCAAGAGGTCGAGACTAGCGTTTTCTACGAGCAGTACTTC. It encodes CASSQEVETSVFYEQYF.

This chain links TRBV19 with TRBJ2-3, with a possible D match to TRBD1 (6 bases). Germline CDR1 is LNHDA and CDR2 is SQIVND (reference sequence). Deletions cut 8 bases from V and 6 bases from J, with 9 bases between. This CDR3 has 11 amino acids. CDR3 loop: CASQGWDTQYF. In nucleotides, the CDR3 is TGTGCCAGTCAGGGGTGGGATACGCAGTATTTT.

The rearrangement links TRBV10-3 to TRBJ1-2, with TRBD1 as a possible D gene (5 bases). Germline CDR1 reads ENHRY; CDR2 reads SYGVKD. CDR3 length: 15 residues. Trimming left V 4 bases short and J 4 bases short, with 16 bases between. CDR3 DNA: TGTGCCATCAGTGGCTTGTTGGGGCAGTCCTATGGCTACACCTTC. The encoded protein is CAISGLLGQSYGYTF.

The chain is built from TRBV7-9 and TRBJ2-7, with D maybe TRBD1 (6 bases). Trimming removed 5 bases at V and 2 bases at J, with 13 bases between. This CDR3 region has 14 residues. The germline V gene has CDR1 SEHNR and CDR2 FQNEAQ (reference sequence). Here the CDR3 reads CASSTRTDPYEQYF. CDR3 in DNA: TGTGCCAGCAGCACACGGACAGACCCCTACGAGCAGTACTTC.

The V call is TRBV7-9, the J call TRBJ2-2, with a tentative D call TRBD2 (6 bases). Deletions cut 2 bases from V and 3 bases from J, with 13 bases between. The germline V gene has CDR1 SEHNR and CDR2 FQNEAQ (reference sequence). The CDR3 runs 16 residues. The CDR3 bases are TGTGCCAGCAGCTTATCCGTAGGGGAGGACACCGGGGAGCTGTTTTTT. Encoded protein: CASSLSVGEDTGELFF.

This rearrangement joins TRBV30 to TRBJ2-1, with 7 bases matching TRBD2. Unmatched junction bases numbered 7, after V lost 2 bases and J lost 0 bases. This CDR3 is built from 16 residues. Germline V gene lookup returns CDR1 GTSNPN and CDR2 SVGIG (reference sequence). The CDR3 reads CAWSPKRESSYNEQFF. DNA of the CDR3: TGTGCCTGGAGTCCTAAGCGGGAAAGCTCCTACAATGAGCAGTTCTTC.

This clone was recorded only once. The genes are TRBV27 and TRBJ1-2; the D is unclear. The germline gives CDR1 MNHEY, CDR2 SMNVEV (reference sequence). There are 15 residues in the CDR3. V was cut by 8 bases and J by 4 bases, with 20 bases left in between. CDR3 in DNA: TGTGCCAGCGGCCGTCATCTGGAGGTTTCCTATGGCTACACCTTC. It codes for CASGRHLEVSYGYTF.

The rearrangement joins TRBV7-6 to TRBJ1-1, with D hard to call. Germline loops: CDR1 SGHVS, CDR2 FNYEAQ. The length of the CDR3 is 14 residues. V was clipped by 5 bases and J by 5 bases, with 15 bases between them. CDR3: CASSPHPVGTEAFF. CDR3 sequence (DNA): TGTGCCAGCAGCCCGCACCCGGTTGGGACTGAAGCTTTCTTT.

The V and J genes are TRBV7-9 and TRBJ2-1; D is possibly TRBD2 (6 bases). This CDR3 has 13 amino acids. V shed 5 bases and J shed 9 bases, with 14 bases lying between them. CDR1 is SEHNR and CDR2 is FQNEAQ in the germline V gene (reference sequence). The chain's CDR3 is CASSPMLGGEQFF. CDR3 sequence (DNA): TGTGCCAGCAGCCCCATGTTGGGAGGTGAGCAGTTCTTC.

CDR3 coding DNA: TGCGCCAGCAGCACCCGGGACGCGCTTGGATATGGCTACACCTTC. Translation gives CASSTRDALGYGYTF. This chain connects TRBV5-1 to TRBJ1-2, with a possible D match to TRBD1 (5 bases). Trimming removed 4 bases from V and 5 bases from J, with 18 bases in between. Per the germline V gene, CDR1 is SGHRS and CDR2 is YFSETQ. The CDR3 is 15 residues long.

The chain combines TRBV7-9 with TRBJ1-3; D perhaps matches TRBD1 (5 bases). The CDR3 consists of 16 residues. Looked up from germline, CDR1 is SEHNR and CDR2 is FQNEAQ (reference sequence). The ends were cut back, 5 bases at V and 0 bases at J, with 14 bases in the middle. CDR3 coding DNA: TGTGCCAGCAGCGCAAAAAGGGGACCCTCTGGAAACACCATATATTTT. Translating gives CASSAKRGPSGNTIYF.

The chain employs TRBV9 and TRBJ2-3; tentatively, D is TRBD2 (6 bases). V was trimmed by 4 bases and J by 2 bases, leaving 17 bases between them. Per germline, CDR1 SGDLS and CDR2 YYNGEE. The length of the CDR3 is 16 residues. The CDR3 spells CASSTPGMGLTDTQYF. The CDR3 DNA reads TGTGCCAGCAGCACCCCAGGCATGGGACTCACAGATACGCAGTATTTT.

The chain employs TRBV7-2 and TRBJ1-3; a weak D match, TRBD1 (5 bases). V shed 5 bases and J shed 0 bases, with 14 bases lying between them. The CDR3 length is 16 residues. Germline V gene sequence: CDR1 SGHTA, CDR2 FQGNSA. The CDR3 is CASSLGTVYSGNTIYF. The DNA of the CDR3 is TGTGCCAGCAGCCTGGGGACGGTCTACTCTGGAAACACCATATATTTT.